This T cell receptor (beta chain) was sequenced for a study of CD8+CD57+ T cells in acquired aplastic anemia. Study as a whole: An average of roughly 3.2 ug of DNA was obtained from sorted CD4+ and CD8+ cells. Study findings and constraints: No significant difference in CD8+ Simpson's diversity was found between patients and controls. The same twenty-nine CD8+ CDR3 sequences occurred in patients and in controls.

This CDR3 contains 15 residues. J gave up 8 bases and V 3 bases, and 9 bases lay outside the gene matches. Germline CDR1 is SGHRS and CDR2 is YFSETQ. Genomic DNA served as template for TCR beta VDJ and CDR3 profiling. TCRdb ran MiXCR on the reads and lists one entry per CDR3 protein. The table has about 58,000 distinct CDR3 sequences, roughly 60% seen once; the top ten hold 16%. For sequencing, patients were chosen who had shown expansion of CD8+CD57+ cells by flow cytometry. Diagnosis of severe acquired aplastic anemia applied to all patients. This clonotype came up many times. Antigen: not known. The chain is built from TRBV5-1 and TRBJ2-1; TRBD1 aligns across 9 bases. This receptor was taken from a human donor with aplastic anemia. Sequencing was performed on sorted CD4+, CD8+, or CD8+CD57+ T cells (not recorded which) from PBMCs. The CDR3 bases are TGCGCCAGCAGCTCCAAGGACAGGGGAGCCGATGAGCAGTTCTTC. As protein: CASSSKDRGADEQFF.